The 32 T cell receptor beta chains given below trace back to one sample, sequenced in a study of blood T cell repertoires in COVID-19 (dated by TCRdb to the early 2020s). Library preparation was by the immunoSEQ multiplex PCR assay. TCRdb took over this immuneACCESS table, retaining in-frame rearrangements with V and J assigned. Such tables are incomplete; in checked studies, under half of the missing clones stem from an unresolved V gene, and the remainder is unexplained. The sample table records about 240,000 clones; roughly nine tenths of these occur just once. The ten most abundant clones make up 6.2% of the sample. Input material: peripheral blood. These receptors were taken from a man aged 55 to 70 with acute or convalescent COVID-19.

There are a few counts of this clone. The chain couples TRBV11-3 to TRBJ2-2; 9 bases align to TRBD2. The V segment lost 2 bases and the J segment 2 bases; nucleotides outside the gene matches: 0. The CDR3 sequence is 15 residues long. Germline V CDR1 and CDR2: SGHNT, YENEEA. CDR3 region: CASSLLAGNTGELFF. Here the CDR3 DNA reads TGTGCCAGCAGCTTACTAGCGGGAAACACCGGGGAGCTGTTTTTT.

The genes are TRBV4-3 and TRBJ1-2, with no clear D. The germline CDR1 and CDR2 sequences are LGHNA and YSLEER. Trimming stripped 0 bases from V and 6 bases from J, with 29 bases between. The CDR3 spans 20 residues. The CDR3 sequence: CASSQDVGDRQNGRGNGYTF. The CDR3 nucleotides read TGCGCCAGCAGCCAAGATGTAGGTGACCGGCAAAATGGAAGAGGGAATGGCTACACCTTC.

This clone was found a few times. This CDR3 is also generated by other DNA sequences in the sample. The chain links TRBV28 to TRBJ2-7; D gene unclear. V was pared by 4 bases and J by 3 bases, with 4 bases between. Germline CDR1 is MDHEN and CDR2 is SYDVKM. This CDR3 contains 11 residues. CDR3 region: CASSSYYEQYF. CDR3 sequence (DNA): TGTGCCAGCAGTTCCTACTACGAGCAGTACTTC. Using reference TRBV28 and TRBJ2-7 for the parts outside the CDR3, the full variable domain is DVKVTQSSRYLVKRTGEKVFLECVQDMDHENMFWYRQDPGLGLRLIYFSYDVKMKEKGDIPEGYSVSREKKERFSLILESASTNQTSMYLCASSSYYEQYFGPGTRLTVT.

The rearrangement links TRBV28 to TRBJ1-2, with D maybe TRBD1 (5 bases). The germline V gene has CDR1 MDHEN and CDR2 SYDVKM. The length of the CDR3 is 13 residues. The V end was cut by 5 bases, the J end by 0 bases, with 7 bases between. CDR3 residues: CASSAGPNYGYTF. In nucleotides, the CDR3 is TGTGCCAGCAGTGCGGGGCCTAACTATGGCTACACCTTC.

The chain couples TRBV5-4 to TRBJ2-1, with TRBD2 matching 10 bases. The CDR3 has 15 amino acids. With 2 bases clipped from V and 8 bases from J, the junction kept 7 bases outside the gene matches. Per germline, CDR1 SGHNT and CDR2 YYREEE (reference sequence). Written as DNA, the CDR3 is TGTGCCAGCAGCTTTCCGCTAGCGGGAGTCCATGAGCAGTTCTTC. Protein sequence: CASSFPLAGVHEQFF. The full variable domain, with the rest looked up from reference TRBV5-4 and TRBJ2-1, is ETGVTQSPTHLIKTRGQQVTLRCSSQSGHNTVSWYQQALGQGPQFIFQYYREEENGRGNFPPRFSGLQFPNYSSELNVNALELDDSALYLCASSFPLAGVHEQFFGPGTRLTVL.

As for this clone: Different DNA sequences within this sample yield the same CDR3. V gene TRBV4-2 combines with J gene TRBJ2-7; D remains unclear. CDR1 and CDR2 from the germline V gene are LGHNA and YNFKEQ. V was clipped by 1 base and J by 4 bases, with 5 bases between them. The CDR3 is made up of 12 amino acids. CDR3 sequence reads: CASSQAGYEQYF. The CDR3 DNA reads TGTGCCAGCAGCCAAGCCGGGTACGAGCAGTACTTC.

The chain combines TRBV12-5 with TRBJ1-1; D perhaps matches TRBD1 (6 bases). The CDR3 extends over 14 amino acids. V was cut by 1 base and J by 5 bases, with 11 bases left in between. Germline V gene sequence: CDR1 LGHNT, CDR2 FRNRAP. CDR3 amino acids: CASGLAGQMTEAFF. CDR3 bases: TGTGCTAGTGGTTTGGCCGGACAGATGACTGAAGCTTTCTTT.

This clone turned up a few times. The CDR3 loop reads CSASGPSGYGYTF. The DNA of the CDR3 is TGCAGTGCTAGTGGCCCCTCGGGGTATGGCTACACCTTC. The rearrangement links TRBV20-1 to TRBJ1-2, with D unresolved. CDR1 and CDR2 (germline): DFQATT, SNEGSKA (reference sequence). CDR3 length equals 13 residues. Trimming shortened V by 3 bases and J by 5 bases, and 13 bases separated the two germline ends.

This chain joins TRBV28 and TRBJ2-2, with 8 bases identical to TRBD1. V lost 3 bases, J lost 0 bases, and 9 bases stayed unmatched. The germline V gene has CDR1 MDHEN and CDR2 SYDVKM. The CDR3 sequence is 18 residues long. This CDR3 reads CASSFAAGGVSNTGELFF. CDR3 coding DNA: TGTGCCAGCAGTTTTGCGGCAGGGGGCGTCTCGAACACCGGGGAGCTGTTTTTT.

This chain joins TRBV19 and TRBJ1-5, with D possibly matching TRBD1 (6 bases). This CDR3 comprises 13 residues. Germline CDR1 is LNHDA and CDR2 is SQIVND (reference sequence). The V end lost 5 bases, the J end lost 4 bases, and 9 bases lay between the germline ends. The CDR3 spells CASSEQGNQPQHF. CDR3 DNA: TGTGCCAGTAGTGAGCAGGGGAATCAGCCCCAGCATTTT.

The V call is TRBV5-1, the J call TRBJ1-1; no clear D gene. The V gene lost 4 bases and the J gene lost 2 bases, with 9 bases spanning the gap. The CDR3 loop spans 13 amino acids. CDR1 and CDR2 from the germline V gene are SGHRS and YFSETQ. The CDR3 region has the DNA TGCGCCAGCAGCCGGGGTCGTAACACTGAAGCTTTCTTT. It specifies CASSRGRNTEAFF.

This chain joins TRBV29-1 and TRBJ1-1, with D uncertain. The ends were cut back, 7 bases at V and 3 bases at J, with 15 bases in the middle. The CDR3 is made up of 13 amino acids. Per the germline V gene, CDR1 is SQVTM and CDR2 is ANQGSEA. The CDR3 DNA is TGCAGCGCCTCCGGACTTATGGACACTGAAGCTTTCTTT. Its protein is CSASGLMDTEAFF. The whole variable domain, filled in from reference TRBV29-1 and TRBJ1-1, reads SAVISQKPSRDICQRGTSLTIQCQVDSQVTMMFWYRQQPGQSLTLIATANQGSEATYESGFVIDKFPISRPNLTFSTLTVSNMSPEDSSIYLCSASGLMDTEAFFGQGTRLTVV.

The chain joins TRBV18 to TRBJ2-7; TRBD2 aligns across 14 bases. The length of the CDR3 is 18 residues. J was trimmed by 4 bases and V by 4 bases; bases with no gene match: 12. Germline values: CDR1 KGHSH, CDR2 LQKENI. Here the CDR3 reads CASSLGTSGSTGIYEQYF. The CDR3 nucleotides are TGTGCCAGCTCACTCGGGACTAGCGGGAGTACCGGGATTTACGAGCAGTACTTC.

V and J are TRBV7-8 and TRBJ1-2; 9 nucleotides align to TRBD1. V lost 1 base, J lost 8 bases, and 8 bases stayed unmatched. CDR3 length: 15 amino acids. From germline, CDR1 is SGHVS and CDR2 FQNEAQ. Here the CDR3 DNA reads TGTGCCAGCAGCTTAGATGGCGGACAGGGGAGAGGCTACACCTTC. Amino acids: CASSLDGGQGRGYTF.

V and J are TRBV27 and TRBJ1-1; 7 bases are shared with TRBD1. The CDR3 length is 12 residues. Trimming removed 3 bases from V and 8 bases from J; junction bases left unmatched: 3. Germline CDR1 and CDR2: MNHEY and SMNVEV (reference sequence). The CDR3 here is CASSFLQGEAFF. The CDR3 bases are TGTGCCAGCAGTTTCCTACAGGGGGAAGCTTTCTTT.

The V gene is TRBV19, the J gene TRBJ2-7; perhaps TRBD2 as D (5 bases). V gave up 5 bases and J gave up 4 bases, with 15 bases separating them. Germline lookup yields CDR1 LNHDA and CDR2 SQIVND (reference sequence). This CDR3 region has 14 residues. The DNA of the CDR3 is TGTGCCAGTAGTCCTAGGGAGAGGGCGTACGAGCAGTACTTC. It translates to CASSPRERAYEQYF.

There are a few counts of this clone. Here the CDR3 reads CASSRAGDEQFF. As DNA, the CDR3 is TGTGCCAGCAGCCGAGCTGGTGATGAGCAGTTCTTC. The chain is built from TRBV9 and TRBJ2-1; D uncertain. Trimming removed 4 bases from V and 8 bases from J, with 10 bases in between. The CDR3 covers 12 residues. Germline V CDR1 and CDR2: SGDLS, YYNGEE. Filled out from reference TRBV9 and TRBJ2-1, the complete variable domain reads DSGVTQTPKHLITATGQRVTLRCSPRSGDLSVYWYQQSLDQGLQFLIQYYNGEERAKGNILERFSAQQFPDLHSELNLSSLELGDSALYFCASSRAGDEQFFGPGTRLTVL.

This clone showed up just a few times. Within the sample, other DNA sequences also encode this same CDR3. V and J are TRBV6-5 and TRBJ1-2; 10 bases agree with TRBD1. J was trimmed by 7 bases and V by 6 bases; bases with no gene match: 11. Germline V CDR1 and CDR2: MNHEY, SVGAGI. This CDR3 contains 15 residues. The CDR3 sequence: CASSPLTGGQVGYTF. The DNA of the CDR3 is TGTGCCAGCAGCCCCTTGACAGGGGGCCAGGTTGGCTACACCTTC.

The chain employs TRBV11-1 and TRBJ1-1; D not certain. The CDR3 consists of 15 residues. V lost 0 bases and J lost 4, with 12 bases in between. Germline V gives CDR1 SGHAT, CDR2 FQDESV (reference sequence). CDR3 in amino acids: CASSLAFGSRTEAFF. In nucleotides, the CDR3 is TGTGCCAGCAGCTTAGCGTTCGGGTCGCGCACTGAAGCTTTCTTT.

This chain's CDR3 is CSVETGGNTEAFF. As DNA, the CDR3 is TGCAGCGTTGAAACAGGGGGGAACACTGAAGCTTTCTTT. This chain connects TRBV29-1 to TRBJ1-1, with TRBD1 matching 8 bases. Trimming took 2 bases from V and 1 from J; bases not matched to a gene: 0. In germline, CDR1 is SQVTM, CDR2 ANQGSEA. The CDR3 length is 13 residues.

This clone appeared a single time. The chain has TRBV4-3 and TRBJ2-7; D perhaps matches TRBD1 (5 bases). The CDR3 consists of 14 residues. V lost 1 base, J lost 3 bases, and 10 bases lay in between. Germline V CDR1 and CDR2: LGHNA, YSLEER. The CDR3, as DNA: TGCGCCAGCAGCCAAGGAAGGGGAAACTACGAGCAGTACTTC. Encoded protein: CASSQGRGNYEQYF.

This chain joins TRBV19 and TRBJ1-2; 10 bases are shared with TRBD1. Germline V gives CDR1 LNHDA, CDR2 SQIVND (reference sequence). After removal of 6 bases from V and 5 bases from J, the junction contained 6 bases not matched to a gene. The CDR3 consists of 14 residues. CDR3 region: CASSPTGGWYGYTF. The CDR3 DNA reads as TGTGCCAGTAGCCCGACAGGGGGCTGGTATGGCTACACCTTC.

V and J are TRBV12-1 and TRBJ2-7; the D segment call TRBD1 is taken from the table without a DNA check. TRBV12-1 is listed as a pseudogene. The CDR3 extends over 11 amino acids. The CDR3 DNA reads as TGTGCCAGCATCTTCTGGGCCGCGCAGTACTTC. The encoded protein is CASIFWAAQYF.

The chain combines TRBV5-4 with TRBJ1-1; 11 bases match TRBD1. The CDR3 totals 16 residues. V lost 1 base, J lost 4 bases, and 6 bases stayed unmatched. In germline, CDR1 is SGHNT, CDR2 YYREEE (reference sequence). The CDR3 DNA reads TGTGCCAGCAGCTTGCTCTCCGGGACAGGGGGCACTGAAGCTTTCTTT. This translates into CASSLLSGTGGTEAFF.

The rearrangement links TRBV14 to TRBJ2-7, with D tentatively TRBD2 (6 bases). Per the germline V gene, CDR1 is SGHDN and CDR2 is FVKESK. V shed 4 bases and J shed 0 bases, with 16 bases lying between them. The CDR3 sequence is 16 residues long. CDR3 sequence (DNA): TGTGCCAGCAGCCGAGGAGGGAGTGTAAGCTCCTACGAGCAGTACTTC. Translated, it gives CASSRGGSVSSYEQYF.

This clone was observed once. V and J are TRBV7-3 and TRBJ2-1, with TRBD2 matching 7 bases. The J segment lost 6 bases and the V segment lost 5 bases, leaving 10 bases of the junction unmatched. Germline V CDR1 and CDR2: SGHTA, FQGTGA. This CDR3 region has 15 residues. The CDR3 nucleotides read TGTGCCAGCAGCGGGAGGAGAGGGGAGGGCAATGAGCAGTTCTTC. Protein: CASSGRRGEGNEQFF.

The chain couples TRBV10-1 to TRBJ2-7; 9 nucleotides agree with TRBD1. V trimming: 6 bases; J trimming: 0 bases; junction bases outside the gene matches: 0. The CDR3 is made up of 13 amino acids. Germline assignment: CDR1 WNHNN and CDR2 SYGVQD (reference sequence). The CDR3 region is CASRGQGSYEQYF. The CDR3 DNA reads TGCGCCAGCAGGGGACAGGGCTCCTACGAGCAGTACTTC.

The chain uses TRBV6-2 or TRBV6-3 and TRBJ2-4; 9 bases are a match to TRBD2. Trimming took 5 bases from V and 6 from J; bases not matched to a gene: 14. There are 17 residues in the CDR3. Germline V gene data show CDR1 as MNHEY and CDR2 as SVGEGT. The CDR3 DNA reads as TGTGCCAGCAGTCCGTCAGAGCGGGAGGTTTTGAGAAACATTCAGTACTTC. Translation gives CASSPSEREVLRNIQYF.

This CDR3 is CASSLWGTSGYNEQFF. DNA for the CDR3: TGTGCCAGCAGCCTCTGGGGGACTAGCGGGTACAATGAGCAGTTCTTC. This chain links TRBV7-9 with TRBJ2-1; 12 bases are shared with TRBD2. Germline V gene lookup returns CDR1 SEHNR and CDR2 FQNEAQ (reference sequence). V was pared by 5 bases and J by 4 bases, with 6 bases of the junction left unmatched. CDR3 length equals 16 residues.

J is TRBJ1-2 and V is TRBV5-6; a weak D match, TRBD1 (5 bases). Trimming removed 0 bases at V and 7 bases at J, with 13 bases between. The V gene's germline CDR1 is SGHDT and CDR2 YYEEEE. The CDR3 covers 14 residues. The CDR3 DNA follows: TGTGCCAGCAGCTTGGTTTTCAGGGTCGGTGGCTACACCTTC. Translating gives CASSLVFRVGGYTF.

The chain carries TRBV20-1 and TRBJ2-1; D unclear. The CDR3 covers 11 residues. V gave up 7 bases and J gave up 5 bases, with 9 bases separating them. CDR1 is DFQATT and CDR2 is SNEGSKA in the germline V gene (reference sequence). This chain's CDR3 is CSVAIDNEQFF. The CDR3 nucleotides read TGCAGTGTTGCCATAGACAATGAGCAGTTCTTC.

This chain joins TRBV7-9 and TRBJ2-7, with TRBD2 matching over 8 bases. The CDR3 is 15 amino acids. V dropped 1 base and J dropped 2; count of bases not matched to a gene: 4. Germline assignment: CDR1 SEHNR and CDR2 FQNEAQ (reference sequence). CDR3 protein: CASSLGGRNTYEQYF. For the CDR3, the DNA is TGTGCCAGCAGCTTAGGCGGGAGGAATACCTACGAGCAGTACTTC.